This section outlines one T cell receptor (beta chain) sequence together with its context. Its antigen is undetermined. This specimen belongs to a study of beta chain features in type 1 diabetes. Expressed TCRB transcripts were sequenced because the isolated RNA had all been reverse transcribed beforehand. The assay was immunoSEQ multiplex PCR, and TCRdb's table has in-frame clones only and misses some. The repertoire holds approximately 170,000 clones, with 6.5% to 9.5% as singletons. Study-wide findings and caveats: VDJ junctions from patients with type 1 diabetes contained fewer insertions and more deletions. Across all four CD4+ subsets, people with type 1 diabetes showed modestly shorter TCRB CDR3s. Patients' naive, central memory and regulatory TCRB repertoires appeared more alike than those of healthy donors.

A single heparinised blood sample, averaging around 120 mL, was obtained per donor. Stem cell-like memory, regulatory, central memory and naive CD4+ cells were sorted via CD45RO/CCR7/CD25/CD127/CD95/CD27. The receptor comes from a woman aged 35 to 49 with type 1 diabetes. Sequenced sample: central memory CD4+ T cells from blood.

The CDR3 DNA is TGTGCCAGCTCACCACCAGCCTTACCCGATGGCTACACCTTC. As protein: CASSPPALPDGYTF. The chain carries TRBV18 and TRBJ1-2, with D unclear. Germline loops: CDR1 KGHSH, CDR2 LQKENI. Between the trimmed V and J ends, which lost 0 bases and 6 bases, there was a span of 11 bases. CDR3 length: 14 amino acids.